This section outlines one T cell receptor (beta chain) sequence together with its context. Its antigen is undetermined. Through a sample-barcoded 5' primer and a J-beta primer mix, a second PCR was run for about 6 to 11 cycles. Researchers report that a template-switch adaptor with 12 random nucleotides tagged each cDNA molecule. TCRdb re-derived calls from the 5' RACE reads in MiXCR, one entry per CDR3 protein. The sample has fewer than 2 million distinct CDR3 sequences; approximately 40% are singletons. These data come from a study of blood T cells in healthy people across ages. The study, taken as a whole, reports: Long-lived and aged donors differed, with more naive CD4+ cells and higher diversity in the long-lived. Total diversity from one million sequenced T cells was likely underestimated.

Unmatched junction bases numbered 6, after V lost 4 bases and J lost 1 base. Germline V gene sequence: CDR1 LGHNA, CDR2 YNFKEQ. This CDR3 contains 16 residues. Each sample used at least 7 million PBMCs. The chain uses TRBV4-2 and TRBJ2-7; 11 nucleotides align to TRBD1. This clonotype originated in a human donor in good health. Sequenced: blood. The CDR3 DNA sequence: TGTGCCAGCAGCCCAGCGGGACAGGGGGGTTCCTACGAGCAGTACTTC. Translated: CASSPAGQGGSYEQYF.